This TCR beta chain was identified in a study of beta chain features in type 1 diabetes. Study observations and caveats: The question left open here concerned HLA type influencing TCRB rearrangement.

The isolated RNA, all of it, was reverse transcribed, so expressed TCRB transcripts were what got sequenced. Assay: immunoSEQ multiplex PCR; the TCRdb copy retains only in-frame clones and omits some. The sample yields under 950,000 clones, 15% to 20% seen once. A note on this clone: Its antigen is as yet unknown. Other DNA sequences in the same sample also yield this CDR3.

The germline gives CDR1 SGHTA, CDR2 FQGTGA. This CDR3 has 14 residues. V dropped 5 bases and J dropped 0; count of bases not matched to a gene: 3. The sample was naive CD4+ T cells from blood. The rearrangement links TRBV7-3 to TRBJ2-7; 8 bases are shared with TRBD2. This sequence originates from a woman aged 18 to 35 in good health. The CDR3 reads CASSPSGSSYEQYF. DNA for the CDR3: TGTGCCAGCAGCCCGAGCGGGAGCTCCTACGAGCAGTACTTC.